The 2 T cell receptor beta chains below come from one sample, sequenced in a study of blood T cell repertoires in COVID-19. Assay: immunoSEQ multiplex PCR; the TCRdb copy retains only in-frame clones and omits some. Seen here are about 300,000 clones, around 87% observed once, and the top ten hold about 1.2%. The sample comprised peripheral blood. Source of these receptors: a man between 65 and 85 years old with acute or convalescent COVID-19.

Only one count was recorded for this clone. This specimen includes other DNA sequences encoding the same CDR3. The chain combines TRBV10-3 with TRBJ2-3, with D unresolved. Trimming removed 0 bases from V and 0 bases from J, with 7 bases in between. The CDR3 runs to 15 residues. In germline, CDR1 is ENHRY, CDR2 SYGVKD. The CDR3 bases are TGTGCCATCAGTGAGTCGCGCGGTAGCACAGATACGCAGTATTTT. As protein: CAISESRGSTDTQYF.

The CDR3 spells CASSQEGGRLTGELFF. For the CDR3, the DNA is TGTGCCAGCAGCCAAGAAGGCGGGAGGTTAACCGGGGAGCTGTTTTTT. The genes are TRBV4-2 and TRBJ2-2, with TRBD2 identical over 8 bases. Per germline, CDR1 LGHNA and CDR2 YNFKEQ. The ends lost 0 bases at V and 5 bases at J; junction bases unmatched: 5. The CDR3 has 16 amino acids.